Shown below are 8 T cell receptor beta chains from a single sample sequenced in a study of T cell repertoires in cytomegalovirus infection. Their antigens are not known. TCRdb called the reads again in MiXCR, with one record for every CDR3 protein. Of roughly 920,000 distinct CDR3 sequences in the sample, around 29% were seen once. The sequenced sample was cultured CD8+ T cells from PBMCs, obtained from culture after CMV antigen stimulation. These receptors came from a human donor in good health (CMV status not recorded). Some clones in this sample may be carry-over from other donors' samples.

This clonotype was found many times. The chain links TRBV4-1 to TRBJ1-2; TRBD1 aligns across 8 bases. The germline V gene has CDR1 MGHRA and CDR2 YSYEKL. The CDR3 is 12 amino acids. The V segment lost 8 bases and the J segment 8 bases; nucleotides outside the gene matches: 7. The CDR3 bases are TGCGCCAGCGGCCGGACAGGGAAAGGCTACACCTTC. Translation gives CASGRTGKGYTF.

This clonotype showed up many times. The chain couples TRBV12-3 or TRBV12-4 to TRBJ1-5; D is uncertain. Between the trimmed V and J ends, which lost 5 bases and 3 bases, there was a span of 14 bases. CDR3 length: 15 amino acids. The CDR3 loop is CASSPVPFFNQPQHF. The CDR3 DNA reads as TGTGCCAGCAGTCCGGTCCCTTTTTTCAATCAGCCCCAGCATTTT.

In this sample, this clonotype turned up a few times. V usage is TRBV28 and J usage is TRBJ2-5, with a weak D call TRBD1 (5 bases). Germline V gives CDR1 MDHEN, CDR2 SYDVKM. The V and J ends lost 7 bases and 1 base respectively, with 13 bases between them. There are 14 residues in the CDR3. The CDR3 DNA sequence: TGTGCCAGCAACAGACAGACCCTCCAAGAGACCCAGTACTTC. It translates to CASNRQTLQETQYF.

This clonotype was detected only once. The chain uses TRBV10-2 and TRBJ1-5; D might be TRBD1 (5 bases). Per germline, CDR1 WSHSY and CDR2 SAAADI. V lost 0 bases and J lost 8, with 8 bases in between. The CDR3 totals 13 residues. In nucleotides, the CDR3 is TGCGCCAGCAGTGAGTCTGGGGCCAAGCCCCAGCATTTT. Translating gives CASSESGAKPQHF.

This clonotype was detected only a few times. The chain links TRBV6-5 to TRBJ1-1; D is unclear. Germline V gives CDR1 MNHEY, CDR2 SVGAGI. Trimming shortened V by 2 bases and J by 0 bases, and 7 bases separated the two germline ends. The CDR3 length is 14 residues. CDR3 amino acids: CASSYAQMNTEAFF. Written as DNA, the CDR3 is TGTGCCAGCAGTTACGCGCAAATGAACACTGAAGCTTTCTTT.

This clonotype was recorded at least ten times. This sequence joins TRBV7-9 and TRBJ2-1, with D hard to call. The CDR3 has 16 residues. Trimming removed 5 bases at V and 0 bases at J, with 14 bases between. CDR1 is SEHNR and CDR2 is FQNEAQ in the germline V gene (reference sequence). In DNA, the CDR3 is TGTGCCAGCAGCCTCCCCGGCGGTAGCTCCTACAATGAGCAGTTCTTC. Its protein is CASSLPGGSSYNEQFF.

This clonotype was observed a few times. The chain joins TRBV19 to TRBJ2-2, with D possibly being TRBD1 (6 bases). The germline CDR1 and CDR2 sequences are LNHDA and SQIVND (reference sequence). The length of the CDR3 is 15 residues. Between the trimmed V and J ends, which lost 6 bases and 3 bases, there was a span of 14 bases. As DNA, the CDR3 is TGTGCCAGTAGAGGGAGACAGGTCGACACCGGGGAGCTGTTTTTT. Translated, it gives CASRGRQVDTGELFF.

The gene calls are TRBV6-6 and TRBJ1-4; D uncertain. This CDR3 region has 13 residues. Deletions cut 5 bases from V and 7 bases from J, with 11 bases between. The germline V gene encodes CDR1 MNHNY and CDR2 SVGAGI (reference sequence). CDR3 bases: TGTGCCAGCAGTACGGGGTTTGGTGAAAAACTGTTTTTT. This codes for CASSTGFGEKLFF.